These 26 T cell receptor beta chains originate from one sample sequenced in a study of T-cell memory formation after mild COVID-19. MiXCR, applied by TCRdb to the 5' RACE reads, yields one record per CDR3 protein. The repertoire holds approximately 300,000 distinct CDR3 sequences, with approximately 16% as singletons. Sequenced sample: PBMCs or a T cell subset sorted from them (not recorded which). The receptors were gathered from a man between 18 and 35 years old who had mild COVID-19 (a few samples of this study predate the infection). Cell type and time point are not known.

The genes are TRBV20-1 and TRBJ2-3; the D gene is possibly TRBD1 (5 bases). V was cut by 6 bases and J by 2 bases, with 9 bases left in between. The CDR3 is 12 residues long. Germline CDR1 is DFQATT and CDR2 is SNEGSKA (reference sequence). The CDR3 region has the DNA TGCAGTGCGTTGGACAACACAGATACGCAGTATTTT. This translates into CSALDNTDTQYF.

This chain connects TRBV7-8 to TRBJ1-3, with D perhaps TRBD1 (6 bases). With 2 bases removed from V and 3 bases from J, the gap between germline ends came to 11 bases. The germline CDR1 and CDR2 sequences are SGHVS and FQNEAQ. The CDR3 loop spans 15 amino acids. The CDR3 reads CASSLPPRGGNTIYF. The CDR3 coding sequence is TGTGCCAGCAGCTTACCGCCCAGGGGTGGAAACACCATATATTTT.

As regards this clonotype: As the CDR3 is not closed by the conserved phenylalanine or tryptophan, this likely results from a read error. The DNA is left out, because the CDR3 cannot be placed on it with certainty; the CDR3 is given as TCRdb lists it. This chain links TRBV29-1 with TRBJ2-5; TRBD1, the D gene given by the table, was not confirmed from the DNA. With termini counted, the CDR3 has 10 amino acids. The germline V gene has CDR1 SQVTM and CDR2 ANQGSEA. This CDR3 reads CSVEDGTGEL.

The chain is built from TRBV18 and TRBJ1-1; weak D call: TRBD1 (6 bases). With 7 bases removed from V and 4 bases from J, the gap between germline ends came to 16 bases. The CDR3 loop spans 14 amino acids. Germline values: CDR1 KGHSH, CDR2 LQKENI. CDR3 residues: CASFPTGPGTEAFF. The CDR3 DNA reads TGTGCCAGCTTCCCCACAGGGCCAGGCACTGAAGCTTTCTTT.

Turning to this clonotype: The junction shows a germline mismatch at one end, possibly a read error. This chain uses TRBV6-2 or TRBV6-3 with TRBJ2-3; D perhaps matches TRBD2 (5 bases). The CDR3 contains 11 residues. Germline lookup yields CDR1 MNHEY and CDR2 SVGEGT. DNA for the CDR3: TGTGCCAGCAGTTACCAATCAGGACTCTTCTTT. It codes for CASSYQSGLFF.

The chain is built from TRBV20-1 and TRBJ1-6; D unresolved. CDR1 DFQATT and CDR2 SNEGSKA come from the germline V gene (reference sequence). Trimming took 7 bases from V and 7 from J, leaving 14 bases between them. The CDR3 loop spans 13 amino acids. The CDR3 reads CSGAQDGNSPLHF. DNA for the CDR3: TGCAGTGGGGCGCAGGATGGAAATTCACCCCTCCACTTT.

V and J are TRBV6-6 and TRBJ1-2; TRBD1 aligns across 11 bases. J lost 6 bases, V lost 5 bases, and 5 bases had no gene match. Per the germline V gene, CDR1 is MNHNY and CDR2 is SVGAGI (reference sequence). The CDR3 contains 14 residues. The CDR3 here is CASSQKDRGHGYTF. The DNA for the CDR3 is TGTGCCAGCAGTCAAAAGGACAGGGGGCATGGCTACACCTTC.

This clonotype was counted ten times or more. The chain is built from TRBV6-2 or TRBV6-3 and TRBJ1-6, with D maybe TRBD1 (6 bases). CDR1 and CDR2 from the germline V gene are MNHEY and SVGEGT. This CDR3 comprises 15 residues. V was cut by 0 bases and J by 7 bases, with 10 bases left in between. For the CDR3, the DNA is TGTGCCAGCAGTTACTCGGGGGCGGACAATTCACCCCTCCACTTT. It yields the protein CASSYSGADNSPLHF.

This clonotype was observed a handful of times. V usage is TRBV4-1 and J usage is TRBJ1-2, with TRBD1 matching over 10 bases. Germline trimming cut 4 bases from V and 5 bases from J; bases unmatched to any gene: 4. Germline V gene lookup returns CDR1 MGHRA and CDR2 YSYEKL. CDR3 length: 14 residues. The CDR3 DNA reads TGCGCCAGCAGCCGGACAGGGGGATGGTATGGCTACACCTTC. This gives the protein CASSRTGGWYGYTF.

The chain joins TRBV6-5 to TRBJ1-4, with D possibly TRBD1 on 5 matching bases. CDR1 MNHEY and CDR2 SVGAGI come from the germline V gene. V was pared by 2 bases and J by 9 bases, with 13 bases between. The CDR3 loop spans 14 amino acids. The CDR3 sequence: CASSYIGGNKKLFF. CDR3 nucleotides: TGTGCCAGCAGTTACATCGGGGGGAATAAAAAACTGTTTTTT.

This clonotype occurred once. The CDR3 is CASSYSLAGGQAGELFF. DNA of the CDR3: TGTGCCAGCAGTTACTCGTTAGCGGGGGGGCAGGCCGGGGAGCTGTTTTTT. The chain joins TRBV6-5 to TRBJ2-2; 11 bases agree with TRBD2. The CDR3 is 17 amino acids. The V gene end was trimmed by 0 bases and the J gene end by 6 bases; junction bases not matched to a gene: 6. The germline V gene has CDR1 MNHEY and CDR2 SVGAGI.

This clonotype was detected only a few times. The CDR3 DNA is TGTGCCAGCAGCTTTTACTCATACAATGAGCAGTTCTTC. Residues: CASSFYSYNEQFF. The gene calls are TRBV7-6 and TRBJ2-1; D gene ambiguous. CDR3 length: 13 residues. CDR1 and CDR2 (germline): SGHVS, FNYEAQ. Trimming left V 3 bases short and J 4 bases short, with 7 bases between.

This clonotype was seen only a few times. This rearrangement joins TRBV9 to TRBJ1-1, with D tentatively TRBD1 (5 bases). This CDR3 has 14 residues. Trimming took off 3 bases at V and 2 bases at J, with 11 bases between the two ends. CDR1 is SGDLS, CDR2 YYNGEE, per germline. CDR3 amino acids: CASSGGGRNTEAFF. CDR3 coding DNA: TGTGCCAGCAGCGGTGGGGGGAGAAACACTGAAGCTTTCTTT. The complete variable domain, with remaining parts taken from reference TRBV9 and TRBJ1-1, reads DSGVTQTPKHLITATGQRVTLRCSPRSGDLSVYWYQQSLDQGLQFLIQYYNGEERAKGNILERFSAQQFPDLHSELNLSSLELGDSALYFCASSGGGRNTEAFFGQGTRLTVV.

Worth noting for this clonotype: At one of its ends the junction is not consistent with the germline gene, which may arise from a read error. The chain has TRBV6-5 and TRBJ2-5, with TRBD1 identical over 8 bases. The CDR3 runs 14 residues. Germline-derived CDR1 and CDR2 are MNHEY and SVGAGI. Here the CDR3 reads CDSSYARGLETQYF. The CDR3 DNA reads as TGTGACAGCAGTTACGCCAGGGGGCTGGAGACCCAGTACTTC.

This chain uses TRBV9 with TRBJ2-7; no definite D call. V was clipped by 0 bases and J by 0 bases, with 10 bases between them. The CDR3 loop spans 15 amino acids. Germline V gene lookup returns CDR1 SGDLS and CDR2 YYNGEE. The CDR3 loop is CASSVAAGISYEQYF. For the CDR3, the DNA is TGTGCCAGCAGCGTAGCGGCAGGAATCTCCTACGAGCAGTACTTC. Based on the CDR3 plus reference TRBV9 and TRBJ2-7, the full variable domain is DSGVTQTPKHLITATGQRVTLRCSPRSGDLSVYWYQQSLDQGLQFLIQYYNGEERAKGNILERFSAQQFPDLHSELNLSSLELGDSALYFCASSVAAGISYEQYFGPGTRLTVT.

The chain carries TRBV12-3 or TRBV12-4 and TRBJ1-2, with D unclear. This CDR3 is built from 15 residues. With 6 bases removed from V and 0 bases from J, the gap between germline ends came to 14 bases. CDR3 DNA sequence: TGTGCCAGCAGCCCACGGGCCTTAGCTAACTATGGCTACACCTTC. This encodes CASSPRALANYGYTF.

This clonotype has a handful of counts. The J gene is TRBJ2-7, the V gene TRBV7-9; no firm D call. The CDR3 spans 12 residues. V was trimmed by 5 bases and J by 5 bases, leaving 10 bases between them. The germline V gene has CDR1 SEHNR and CDR2 FQNEAQ (reference sequence). For the CDR3, the DNA is TGTGCCAGCAGCGACACACGAAACGAGCAGTACGTC. Its translation: CASSDTRNEQYV.

This clonotype was recorded a few times. The chain couples TRBV7-9 to TRBJ1-3; 7 nucleotides line up with TRBD1. After removal of 5 bases from V and 1 base from J, the junction contained 5 bases not matched to a gene. Germline CDR1 reads SEHNR; CDR2 reads FQNEAQ (reference sequence). The CDR3 extends over 15 amino acids. CDR3 coding DNA: TGTGCCAGCAGCACTCGCAGGGGGTCTGGAAACACCATATATTTT. Amino acids: CASSTRRGSGNTIYF.

This clonotype has only a few counts. The chain employs TRBV15 and TRBJ2-5; tentatively, D is TRBD2 (7 bases). Trimming cost V 1 base and J 4 bases, with 13 bases left between them. CDR3 size: 15 residues. The germline V gene has CDR1 LNHNV and CDR2 YYDKDF (reference sequence). The CDR3 coding sequence is TGTGCCACCAGCAGAGTGGGGGGGCCTGGAGAGACCCAGTACTTC. Residues: CATSRVGGPGETQYF. Full variable domain (outside the CDR3, taken from reference TRBV15 and TRBJ2-5): DAMVIQNPRYQVTQFGKPVTLSCSQTLNHNVMYWYQQKSSQAPKLLFHYYDKDFNNEADTPDNFQSRRPNTSFCFLDIRSPGLGDTAMYLCATSRVGGPGETQYFGPGTRLLVL.

The chain recombines TRBV12-3 or TRBV12-4 with TRBJ2-1, with 12 bases matching TRBD2. The V and J ends lost 10 bases and 10 bases, in that order; junction bases with no gene match: 8. The length of the CDR3 is 13 residues. The CDR3 nucleotides read TGTGCCACCCAACTAGCGGGGGGTGAGGAGCAGTTCTTC. The encoded protein is CATQLAGGEEQFF.

This clonotype was found a few times. V is TRBV7-8 and J is TRBJ2-1, with 14 bases matching TRBD2. CDR3 size: 15 residues. V was pared by 5 bases and J by 7 bases, with 4 bases of the junction left unmatched. The germline V gene has CDR1 SGHVS and CDR2 FQNEAQ. The CDR3 DNA reads as TGTGCCAGCAGCAGGACTAGCGGGGGGTCGAATGAGCAGTTCTTC. This gives the protein CASSRTSGGSNEQFF.

The table lists this clonotype with a few counts. This sequence joins TRBV3-1 and TRBJ2-3, with D maybe TRBD2 (5 bases). Germline lookup yields CDR1 LGHDT and CDR2 YNNKEL (reference sequence). CDR3 size: 13 residues. The V end lost 1 base, the J end lost 11 bases, and 13 bases lay between the germline ends. Here the CDR3 DNA reads TGTGCCAGCAGCCAAGCTATACTAGGAATGCAGTATTTT. It translates to CASSQAILGMQYF.

The table lists this clonotype with a few counts. The CDR3 nucleotides read TGTGCCAGCAGCCCGAACAGGGGGCAAGATACGCAGTATTTT. It is translated as CASSPNRGQDTQYF. This chain connects TRBV14 to TRBJ2-3, with 9 bases aligning to TRBD1. There are 14 residues in the CDR3. Germline CDR1 reads SGHDN; CDR2 reads FVKESK. Losses at the gene ends were 4 bases for V and 5 bases for J; bases not matched to a gene: 4.

In this sample, this clonotype turned up a few times. The rearrangement links TRBV7-2 to TRBJ1-6; D not certain. Germline V lookup: CDR1 SGHTA, CDR2 FQGNSA. V gave up 6 bases and J gave up 9 bases, with 9 bases separating them. There are 12 residues in the CDR3. The DNA for the CDR3 is TGTGCCAGCAGTAGAACCAGTTCACCCCTCCACTTT. It yields the protein CASSRTSSPLHF.

This clonotype has just a few counts. The rearrangement joins TRBV7-2 to TRBJ2-3, with 8 bases aligning to TRBD2. Germline V gives CDR1 SGHTA, CDR2 FQGNSA. This CDR3 is built from 14 residues. V was clipped by 7 bases and J by 6 bases; unmatched bases: 9. DNA for the CDR3: TGTGCCAGCAAAAGGCGGGGGGCGGGGGATACGCAGTATTTT. The encoded protein is CASKRRGAGDTQYF.

This sequence joins TRBV6-5 and TRBJ2-1, with D unresolved. From germline, CDR1 is MNHEY and CDR2 SVGAGI. The CDR3 totals 13 residues. Deletions cut 7 bases from V and 4 bases from J, with 11 bases between. The CDR3 region is CASTKGRYNEQFF. DNA of the CDR3: TGTGCCAGCACCAAAGGACGGTACAATGAGCAGTTCTTC.